The sequence of this T cell receptor (beta chain) was determined in a study of patients and donors after allogeneic stem cell transplantation. This clonotype showed up just a few times. The CDR3 length is 14 residues. V was cut by 2 bases and J by 7 bases, with 15 bases left in between. Germline CDR1 DFQATT, CDR2 SNEGSKA (reference sequence). From the RT-PCR reads, TCRdb called clonotypes with MiXCR, one entry per CDR3 protein. Of approximately 410,000 distinct CDR3 sequences in the sample, more than 15% are singletons; the top ten hold 6% to 8%. J is TRBJ2-4 and V is TRBV20-1, with D perhaps TRBD2 (6 bases). The TCR sequence derives from a human donor who was either an allogeneic HSCT recipient or a stem cell or donor lymphocyte infusion donor (not recorded which). It is not recorded whose cells these are; they may come from a transplant donor. Sequences were obtained from blood, either unsorted or a sorted T cell fraction (not recorded which). The CDR3 loop reads CSARRDSRRNIQYF. As DNA, the CDR3 is TGCAGTGCTAGACGGGACTCAAGACGGAACATTCAGTACTTC.